This TCR beta chain was sequenced for a study of cytotoxic CD8 clonotypes in ibrutinib-treated CLL. Assay: immunoSEQ multiplex PCR; the TCRdb copy retains only in-frame clones and omits some. Among about 29,000 clones listed, about three quarters were seen once. The CDR3 contains 14 residues. Germline CDR1 reads SEHNR; CDR2 reads FQNEAQ (reference sequence). The V end was cut by 5 bases, the J end by 8 bases, with 18 bases between. The genes are TRBV7-9 and TRBJ2-5; weak D call: TRBD1 (5 bases). The origin of this receptor is a human donor with chronic lymphocytic leukemia. Sequences were derived from PBMCs, sampled after 24 months of ibrutinib treatment. The CDR3 DNA follows: TGTGCCAGCAGCGTAGGAGTAGGGGCCCTTACCCAGTACTTC. Translated, it gives CASSVGVGALTQYF.